This TCR beta chain was retrieved from a study of T cell clusters in autoimmune cytopenias. Study-wide points: TRB repertoire shifts in secondary cytopenia and chronic lymphocytic leukemia mostly reflected lymphoma, not autoimmunity.

As regards this clonotype: Its antigen is undetermined.

TRB amplification used approximately 0.25 ug of peripheral blood genomic DNA. One tube held mixed TRB-A and TRB-B primer pools for touch-down PCR. TCRdb reprocessed the multiplex PCR reads and reports one entry per CDR3 protein, with no DNA. The sample has more than 12,000 distinct CDR3 sequences; the top ten hold 3% to 4%. The CDR3 runs to 13 residues. CDR1 and CDR2 from the germline V gene are MNHNS and SASEGT. This sample also appeared in a second study, on T cell repertoires in aging, cancer and after chemotherapy.

The TCR sequence derives from a human donor in good health. The sample taken for sequencing was peripheral blood. J is TRBJ1-2 and V is TRBV6-1; as DNA is missing, the TRBD1 call by TCRdb cannot be tested. CDR3 protein: CASSQEQGDGYTF.